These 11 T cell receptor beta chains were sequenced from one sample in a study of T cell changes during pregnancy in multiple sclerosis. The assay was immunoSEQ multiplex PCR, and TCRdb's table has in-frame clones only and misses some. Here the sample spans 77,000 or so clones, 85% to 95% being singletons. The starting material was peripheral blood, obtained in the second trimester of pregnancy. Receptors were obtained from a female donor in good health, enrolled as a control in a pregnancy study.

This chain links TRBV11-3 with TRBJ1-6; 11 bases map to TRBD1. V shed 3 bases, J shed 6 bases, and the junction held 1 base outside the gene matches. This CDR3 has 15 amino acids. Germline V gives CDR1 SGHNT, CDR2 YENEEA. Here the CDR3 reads CASSFGQGANSPLHF. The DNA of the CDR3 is TGTGCCAGCAGCTTCGGACAGGGGGCTAATTCACCCCTCCACTTT.

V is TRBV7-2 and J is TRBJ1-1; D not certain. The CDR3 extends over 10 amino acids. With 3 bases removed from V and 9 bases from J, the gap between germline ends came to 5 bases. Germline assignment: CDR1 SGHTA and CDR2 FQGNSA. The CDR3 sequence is CASSFGKAFF. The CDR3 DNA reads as TGTGCCAGCAGCTTCGGGAAAGCTTTCTTT.

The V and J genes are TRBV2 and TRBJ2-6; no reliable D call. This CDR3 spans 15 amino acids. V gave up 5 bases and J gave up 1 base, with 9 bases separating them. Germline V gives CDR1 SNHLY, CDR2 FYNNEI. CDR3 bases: TGTGCCAGCAGTCAGGCAGCATCTGGGGCCAACGTCCTGACTTTC. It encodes CASSQAASGANVLTF.

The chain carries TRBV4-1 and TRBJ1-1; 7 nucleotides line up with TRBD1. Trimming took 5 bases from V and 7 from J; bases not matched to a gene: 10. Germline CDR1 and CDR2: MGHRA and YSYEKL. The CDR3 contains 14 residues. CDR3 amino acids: CASSTETGYGEAFF. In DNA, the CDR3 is TGCGCCAGCAGCACCGAGACAGGGTATGGTGAAGCTTTCTTT.

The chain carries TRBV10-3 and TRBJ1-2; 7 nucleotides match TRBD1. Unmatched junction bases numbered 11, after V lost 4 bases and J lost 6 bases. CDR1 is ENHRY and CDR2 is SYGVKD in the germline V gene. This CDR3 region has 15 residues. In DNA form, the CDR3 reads TGTGCCATCAGTGGCCCGGGACAGAGAGGCAATGGCTACACCTTC. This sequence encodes CAISGPGQRGNGYTF.

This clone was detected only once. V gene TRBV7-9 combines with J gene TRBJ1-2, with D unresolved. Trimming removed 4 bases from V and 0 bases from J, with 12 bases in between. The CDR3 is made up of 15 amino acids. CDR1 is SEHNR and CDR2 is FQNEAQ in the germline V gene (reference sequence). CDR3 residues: CASSSYRDSNYGYTF. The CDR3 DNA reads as TGTGCCAGCAGCTCTTACCGGGATTCTAACTATGGCTACACCTTC.

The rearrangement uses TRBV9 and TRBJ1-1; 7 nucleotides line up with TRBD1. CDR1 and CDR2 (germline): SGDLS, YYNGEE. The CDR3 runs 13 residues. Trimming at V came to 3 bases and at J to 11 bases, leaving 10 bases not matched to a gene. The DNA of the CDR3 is TGTGCCAGCAGCGCAGAACATCAGGGGGATGCTTTCTTT. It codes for CASSAEHQGDAFF.

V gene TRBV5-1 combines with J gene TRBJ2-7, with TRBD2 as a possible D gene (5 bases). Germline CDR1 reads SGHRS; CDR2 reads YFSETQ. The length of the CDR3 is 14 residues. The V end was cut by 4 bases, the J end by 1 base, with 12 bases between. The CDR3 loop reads CASSDTTGSYEQYF. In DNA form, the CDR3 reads TGCGCCAGCAGCGATACAACGGGATCCTACGAGCAGTACTTC.

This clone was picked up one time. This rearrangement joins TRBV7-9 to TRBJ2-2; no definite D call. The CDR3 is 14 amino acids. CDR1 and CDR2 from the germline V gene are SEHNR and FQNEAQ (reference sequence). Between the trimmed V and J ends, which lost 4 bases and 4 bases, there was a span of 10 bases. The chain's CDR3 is CASSSPESTGELFF. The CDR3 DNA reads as TGTGCCAGCAGCTCCCCCGAGAGCACCGGGGAGCTGTTTTTT. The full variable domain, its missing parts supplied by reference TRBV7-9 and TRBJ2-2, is DTGVSQNPRHKITKRGQNVTFRCDPISEHNRLYWYRQTLGQGPEFLTYFQNEAQLEKSRLLSDRFSAERPKGSFSTLEIQRTEQGDSAMYLCASSSPESTGELFFGEGSRLTVL.

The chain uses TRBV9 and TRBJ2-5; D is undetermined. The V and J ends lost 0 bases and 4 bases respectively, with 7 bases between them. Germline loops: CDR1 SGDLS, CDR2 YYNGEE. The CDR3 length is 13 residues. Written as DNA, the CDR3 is TGTGCCAGCAGCGTAGCCGCAGGAGAGACCCAGTACTTC. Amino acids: CASSVAAGETQYF.

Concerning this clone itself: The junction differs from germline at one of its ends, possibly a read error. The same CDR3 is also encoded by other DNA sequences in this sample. The CDR3 nucleotides are TGTGCCAGCAGCGTACTAGCGGGGCTTCAGACCCAATACTTC. This gives the protein CASSVLAGLQTQYF. The V and J genes are TRBV9 and TRBJ2-5; TRBD2 aligns across 9 bases. The germline V gene encodes CDR1 SGDLS and CDR2 YYNGEE. This CDR3 is built from 14 residues.